The rows below give T cell receptor beta chains drawn from one sample of a study of OX40 agonist ivuxolimab in advanced cancers. The table came from immunoSEQ multiplex PCR; TCRdb's copy has only in-frame clones and leaves some out. The sample holds about 3,000 clones; 60% to 85% are singletons and the top ten take less than 20%. Specimen: CD4+ or CD8+ T cells sorted from blood, collected in a trial of the OX40 agonist ivuxolimab. The source is an adult with an advanced solid tumor such as melanoma, head and neck, liver or kidney cancer. The CDR3 runs from the conserved cysteine through the conserved F or W. The D gene is left open where the match is weak. Clone size appears in some rows only: once, few, many, or a class for an expanded clone.

v_call	d_call	clone_size	j_call	cdr3_aa	cdr3_nt
TRBV19	TRBD1	NA	TRBJ1-5	CASSILTGSYQPQHF	TGTGCCAGTAGTATTTTGACAGGGAGTTACCAGCCCCAGCATTTT
TRBV19	NA	once	TRBJ2-2	CASSAIEKTGELFF	TGTGCCAGTAGCGCCATAGAGAAAACCGGGGAGCTGTTTTTT
TRBV14	TRBD1	NA	TRBJ2-7	CASSQLGGMSYEQYF	TGTGCCAGCAGCCAGCTAGGGGGCATGTCCTACGAGCAGTACTTC
TRBV9	NA	NA	TRBJ1-6	CASSVGAASPYNSPLHF	TGTGCCAGCAGCGTAGGGGCAGCCTCCCCCTATAATTCACCCCTCCACTTT
TRBV7-9	TRBD1	NA	TRBJ2-5	CASSPRTGGNQETQYF	TGTGCCAGCAGCCCCAGGACAGGGGGCAACCAAGAGACCCAGTACTTC
TRBV7-2	TRBD1	NA	TRBJ2-7	CASSNWDRDYEQYF	TGTGCCAGCAGCAACTGGGACAGGGACTACGAGCAGTACTTC
TRBV5-6	TRBD1	few	TRBJ2-1	CASSSYRGLDEQFF	TGTGCCAGCAGCTCCTACAGGGGGCTGGATGAGCAGTTCTTC
TRBV9	NA	NA	TRBJ1-5	CASSVSGGNQPQHF	TGTGCCAGCAGCGTTTCTGGGGGCAATCAGCCCCAGCATTTT
TRBV6-6	TRBD1	few	TRBJ2-7	CASSPGQGNEQYF	TGTGCCAGCAGTCCGGGACAGGGGAACGAGCAGTACTTC
TRBV4-3	NA	NA	TRBJ2-3	CASSQFGQPTDTQYF	TGCGCCAGCAGCCAATTTGGGCAGCCCACAGATACGCAGTATTTT
TRBV4-3	NA	once	TRBJ2-3	CASSQDMWLTKEGGDTQYF	TGCGCCAGCAGCCAAGATATGTGGTTGACTAAGGAGGGGGGGGATACGCAGTATTTT
TRBV4-3	TRBD2	few	TRBJ2-3	CASSGSVLAGEGDTQYF	TGCGCCAGCAGCGGGTCGGTACTAGCGGGAGAGGGAGATACGCAGTATTTT